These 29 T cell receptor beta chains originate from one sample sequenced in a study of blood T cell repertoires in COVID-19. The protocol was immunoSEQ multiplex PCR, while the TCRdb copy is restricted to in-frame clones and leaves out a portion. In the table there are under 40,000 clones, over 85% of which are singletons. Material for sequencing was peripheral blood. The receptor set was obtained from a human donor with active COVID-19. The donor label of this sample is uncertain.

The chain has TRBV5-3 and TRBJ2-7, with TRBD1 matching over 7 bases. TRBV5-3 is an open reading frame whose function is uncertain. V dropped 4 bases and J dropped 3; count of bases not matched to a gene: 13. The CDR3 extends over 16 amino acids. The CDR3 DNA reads TGTGCCAGAAGCGAAACATCTGCGACAGGGTGCTACGAGCAGTACTTC. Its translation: CARSETSATGCYEQYF.

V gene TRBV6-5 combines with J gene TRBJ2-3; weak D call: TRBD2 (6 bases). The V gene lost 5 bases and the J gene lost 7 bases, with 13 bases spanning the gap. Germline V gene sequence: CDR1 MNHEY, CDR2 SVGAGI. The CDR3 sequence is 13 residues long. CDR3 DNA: TGTGCCAGCAGTACCCCCGGGGGATATACGCAGTATTTT. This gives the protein CASSTPGGYTQYF.

The CDR3 sequence: CASSWGQVNTEAFF. CDR3 in DNA: TGTGCCAGCAGCTGGGGACAGGTGAACACTGAAGCTTTCTTT. The chain employs TRBV7-9 and TRBJ1-1; 8 bases fit TRBD1. Trimming cost V 4 bases and J 0 bases; bases outside gene matches: 1. This CDR3 spans 14 amino acids. Germline-derived CDR1 and CDR2 are SEHNR and FQNEAQ (reference sequence).

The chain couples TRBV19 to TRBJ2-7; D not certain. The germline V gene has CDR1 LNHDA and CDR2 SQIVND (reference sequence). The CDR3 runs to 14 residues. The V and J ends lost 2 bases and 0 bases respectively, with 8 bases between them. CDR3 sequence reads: CASSITADSYEQYF. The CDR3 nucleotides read TGTGCCAGTAGTATAACAGCTGACTCCTACGAGCAGTACTTC.

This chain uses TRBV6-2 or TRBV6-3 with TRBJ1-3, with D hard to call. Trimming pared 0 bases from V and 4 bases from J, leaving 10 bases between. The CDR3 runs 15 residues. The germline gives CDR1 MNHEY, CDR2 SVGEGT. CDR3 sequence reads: CASSYSSTAGNTIYF. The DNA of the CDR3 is TGTGCCAGCAGTTACTCGTCAACAGCCGGAAACACCATATATTTT.

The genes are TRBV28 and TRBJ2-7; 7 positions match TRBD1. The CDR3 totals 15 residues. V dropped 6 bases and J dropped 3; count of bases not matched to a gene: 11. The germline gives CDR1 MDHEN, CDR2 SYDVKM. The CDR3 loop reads CASRDAGTALYEQYF. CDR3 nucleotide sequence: TGTGCCAGCAGAGACGCCGGGACAGCTCTCTACGAGCAGTACTTC.

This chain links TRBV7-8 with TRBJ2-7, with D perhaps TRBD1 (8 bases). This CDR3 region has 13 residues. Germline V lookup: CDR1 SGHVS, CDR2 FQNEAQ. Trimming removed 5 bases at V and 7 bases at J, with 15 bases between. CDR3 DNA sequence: TGTGCCAGCAGCCCCGGACAGGGAGGGGAGCAGTACTTC. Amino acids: CASSPGQGGEQYF. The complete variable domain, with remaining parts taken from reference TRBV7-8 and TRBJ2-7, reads GAGVSQSPRYKVAKRGQDVALRCDPISGHVSLFWYQQALGQGPEFLTYFQNEAQLDKSGLPSDRFFAERPEGSVSTLKIQRTQQEDSAVYLCASSPGQGGEQYFGPGTRLTVT.

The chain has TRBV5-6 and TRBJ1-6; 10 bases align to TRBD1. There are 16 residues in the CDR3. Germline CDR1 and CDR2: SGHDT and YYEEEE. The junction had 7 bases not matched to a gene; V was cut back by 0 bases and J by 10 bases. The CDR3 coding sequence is TGTGCCAGCAGCTTGGGGCCTGGACAGGGGGTATCACCCCTCCACTTT. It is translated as CASSLGPGQGVSPLHF.

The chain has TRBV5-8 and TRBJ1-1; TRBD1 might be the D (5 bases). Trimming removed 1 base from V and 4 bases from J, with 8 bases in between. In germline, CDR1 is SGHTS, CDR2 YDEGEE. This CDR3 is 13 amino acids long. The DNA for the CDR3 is TGTGCCAGCAGCTTGCGGGGGGGCACTGAAGCTTTCTTT. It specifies CASSLRGGTEAFF.

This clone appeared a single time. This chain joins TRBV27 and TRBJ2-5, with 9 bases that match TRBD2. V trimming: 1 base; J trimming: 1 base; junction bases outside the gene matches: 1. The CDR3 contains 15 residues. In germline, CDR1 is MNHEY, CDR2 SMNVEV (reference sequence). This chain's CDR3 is CASSLLLAGQETQYF. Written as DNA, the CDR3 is TGTGCCAGCAGTTTATTACTAGCGGGCCAAGAGACCCAGTACTTC.

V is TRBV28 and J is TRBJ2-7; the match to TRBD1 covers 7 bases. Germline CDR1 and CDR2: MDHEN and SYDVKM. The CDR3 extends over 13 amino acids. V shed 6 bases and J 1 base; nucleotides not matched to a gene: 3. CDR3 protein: CASRPGQSYEQYF. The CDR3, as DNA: TGTGCCAGCAGACCGGGACAGTCCTACGAGCAGTACTTC.

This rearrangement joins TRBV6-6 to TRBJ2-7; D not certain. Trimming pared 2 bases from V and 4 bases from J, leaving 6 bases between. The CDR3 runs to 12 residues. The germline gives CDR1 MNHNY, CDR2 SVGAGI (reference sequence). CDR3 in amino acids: CASSYESYEQYF. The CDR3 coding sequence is TGTGCCAGCAGTTACGAGTCGTACGAGCAGTACTTC.

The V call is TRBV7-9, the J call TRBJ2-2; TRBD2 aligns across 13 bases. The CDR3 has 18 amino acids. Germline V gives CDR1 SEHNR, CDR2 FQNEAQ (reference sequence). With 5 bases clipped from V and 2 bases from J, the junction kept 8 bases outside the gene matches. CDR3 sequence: CASSLLGLAGDNTGELFF. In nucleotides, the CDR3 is TGTGCCAGCAGCCTGCTCGGACTAGCGGGGGACAACACCGGGGAGCTGTTTTTT.

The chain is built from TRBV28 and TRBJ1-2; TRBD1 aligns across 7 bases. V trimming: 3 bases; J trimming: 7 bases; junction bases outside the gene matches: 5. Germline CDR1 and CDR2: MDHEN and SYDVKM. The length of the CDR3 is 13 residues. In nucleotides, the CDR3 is TGTGCCAGCAGTTTGGTCCAGGGGGGTGGCTACACCTTC. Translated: CASSLVQGGGYTF.

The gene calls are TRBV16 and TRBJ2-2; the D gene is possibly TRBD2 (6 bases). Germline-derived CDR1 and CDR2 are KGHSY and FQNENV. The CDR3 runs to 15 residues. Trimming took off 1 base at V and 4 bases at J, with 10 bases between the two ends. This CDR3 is CASSQFFGGTGELFF. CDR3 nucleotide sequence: TGTGCCAGCAGCCAATTCTTCGGGGGCACCGGGGAGCTGTTTTTT. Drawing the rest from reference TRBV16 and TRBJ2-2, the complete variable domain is GEEVAQTPKHLVRGEGQKAKLYCAPIKGHSYVFWYQQVLKNEFKFLISFQNENVFDETGMPKERFSAKCLPNSPCSLEIQATKLEDSAVYFCASSQFFGGTGELFFGEGSRLTVL.

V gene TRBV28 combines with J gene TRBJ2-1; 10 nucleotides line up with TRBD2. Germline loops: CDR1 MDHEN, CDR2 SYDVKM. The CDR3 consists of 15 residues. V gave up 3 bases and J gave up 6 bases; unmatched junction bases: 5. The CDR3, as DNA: TGTGCCAGCAGTTTGCCTAGCGGGAGACTCAATGAGCAGTTCTTC. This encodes CASSLPSGRLNEQFF.

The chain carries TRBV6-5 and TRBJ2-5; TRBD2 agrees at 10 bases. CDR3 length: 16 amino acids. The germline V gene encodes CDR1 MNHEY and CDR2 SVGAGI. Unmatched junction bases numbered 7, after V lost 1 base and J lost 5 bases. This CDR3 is CASSYYSGGAQETQYF. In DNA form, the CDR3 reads TGTGCCAGCAGTTACTACAGCGGGGGGGCTCAGGAGACCCAGTACTTC.

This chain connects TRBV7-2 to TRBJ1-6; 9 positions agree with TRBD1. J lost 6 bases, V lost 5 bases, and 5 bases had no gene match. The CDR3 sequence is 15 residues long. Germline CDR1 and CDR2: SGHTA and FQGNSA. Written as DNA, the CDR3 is TGTGCCAGCAGCACCCGGACAGGGGCTAATTCACCCCTCCACTTT. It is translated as CASSTRTGANSPLHF. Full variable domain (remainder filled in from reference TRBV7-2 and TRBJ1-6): GAGVSQSPSNKVTEKGKDVELRCDPISGHTALYWYRQSLGQGLEFLIYFQGNSAPDKSGLPSDRFSAERTGGSVSTLTIQRTQQEDSAVYLCASSTRTGANSPLHFGNGTRLTVT.

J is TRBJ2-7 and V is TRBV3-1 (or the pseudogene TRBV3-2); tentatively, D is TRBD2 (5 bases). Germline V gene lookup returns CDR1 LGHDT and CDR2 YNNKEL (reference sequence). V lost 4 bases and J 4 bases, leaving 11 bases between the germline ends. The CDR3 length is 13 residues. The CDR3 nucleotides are TGTGCCAGCAGCCTCACGGGGAGTTACGAGCAGTACTTC. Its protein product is CASSLTGSYEQYF.

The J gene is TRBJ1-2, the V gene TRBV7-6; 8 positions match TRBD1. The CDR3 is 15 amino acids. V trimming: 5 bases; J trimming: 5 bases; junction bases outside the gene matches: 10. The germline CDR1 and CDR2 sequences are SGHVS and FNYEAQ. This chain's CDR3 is CASSPRTGREYGYTF. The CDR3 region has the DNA TGTGCCAGCAGCCCGAGGACAGGGAGAGAATATGGCTACACCTTC.

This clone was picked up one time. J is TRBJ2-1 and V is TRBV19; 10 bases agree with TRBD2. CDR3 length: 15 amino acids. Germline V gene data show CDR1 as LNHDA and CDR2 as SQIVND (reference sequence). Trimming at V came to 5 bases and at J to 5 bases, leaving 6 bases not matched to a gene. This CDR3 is CASSRGLAVNNEQFF. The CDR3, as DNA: TGTGCCAGTAGTCGAGGACTAGCGGTGAACAATGAGCAGTTCTTC.

The CDR3 DNA sequence: TGTGCCAGCAGCCGAGGACAGGGTCTGGGTACCGGGGAGCTGTTTTTT. Translated: CASSRGQGLGTGELFF. The V and J genes are TRBV7-9 and TRBJ2-2; TRBD1 agrees at 8 bases. The CDR3 length is 16 residues. J gave up 5 bases and V 5 bases, and 10 bases lay outside the gene matches. From germline, CDR1 is SEHNR and CDR2 FQNEAQ (reference sequence).

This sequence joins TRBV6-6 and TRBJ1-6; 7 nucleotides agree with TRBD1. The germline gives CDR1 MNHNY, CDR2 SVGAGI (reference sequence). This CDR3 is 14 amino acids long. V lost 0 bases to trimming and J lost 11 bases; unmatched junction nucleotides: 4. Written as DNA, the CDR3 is TGTGCCAGCAGTTACTCGACACAGGGGCCACCCCTCCACTTT. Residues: CASSYSTQGPPLHF.

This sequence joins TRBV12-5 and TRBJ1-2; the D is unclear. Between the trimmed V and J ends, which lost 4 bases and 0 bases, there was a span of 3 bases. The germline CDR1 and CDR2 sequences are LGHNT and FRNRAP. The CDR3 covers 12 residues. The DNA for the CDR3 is TGTGCTAGTGGTTACTCTAACTATGGCTACACCTTC. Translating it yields CASGYSNYGYTF.

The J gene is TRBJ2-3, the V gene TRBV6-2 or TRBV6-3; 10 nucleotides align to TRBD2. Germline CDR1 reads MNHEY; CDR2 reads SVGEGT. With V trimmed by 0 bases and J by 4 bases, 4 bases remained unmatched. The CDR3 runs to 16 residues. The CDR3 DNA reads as TGTGCCAGCAGTTACTCGGCACTAGCGGGATCAGATACGCAGTATTTT. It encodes CASSYSALAGSDTQYF.

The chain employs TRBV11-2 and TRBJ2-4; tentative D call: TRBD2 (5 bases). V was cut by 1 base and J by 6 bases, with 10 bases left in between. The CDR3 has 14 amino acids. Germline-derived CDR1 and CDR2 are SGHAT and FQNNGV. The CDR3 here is CASSLAGTGNIQYF. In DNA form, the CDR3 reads TGTGCCAGCAGCTTAGCGGGAACCGGAAACATTCAGTACTTC.

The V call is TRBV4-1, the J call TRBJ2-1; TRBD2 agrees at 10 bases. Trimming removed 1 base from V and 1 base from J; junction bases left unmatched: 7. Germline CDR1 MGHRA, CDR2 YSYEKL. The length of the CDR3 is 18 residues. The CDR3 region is CASSQALASGSSYNEQFF. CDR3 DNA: TGCGCCAGCAGCCAAGCTCTGGCTAGCGGGAGTTCCTACAATGAGCAGTTCTTC.

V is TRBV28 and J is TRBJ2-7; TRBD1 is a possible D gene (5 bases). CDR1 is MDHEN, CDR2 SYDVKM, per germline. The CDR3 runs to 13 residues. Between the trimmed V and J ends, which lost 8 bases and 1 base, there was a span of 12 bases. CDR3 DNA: TGTGCCAGCGTCGGACAACCTTCCTACGAGCAGTACTTC. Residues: CASVGQPSYEQYF.

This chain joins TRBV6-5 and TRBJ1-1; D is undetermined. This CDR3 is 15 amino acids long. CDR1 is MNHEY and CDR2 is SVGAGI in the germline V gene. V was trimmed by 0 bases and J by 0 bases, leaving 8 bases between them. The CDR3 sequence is CASSYSPNMNTEAFF. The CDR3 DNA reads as TGTGCCAGCAGTTACTCACCGAACATGAACACTGAAGCTTTCTTT.